This T cell receptor (beta chain) stems from a study of PD-1 and CTLA-4 blockade in melanoma. The method was immunoSEQ multiplex PCR; TCRdb's version includes in-frame clones alone and lacks a portion of them. The sample holds 25,000 to 35,000 clones, around 90% seen once. Trimming took 2 bases from V and 0 from J, leaving 7 bases between them. CDR1 is MNHEY, CDR2 SVGEGT, per germline. The CDR3 covers 14 residues. This TCR derives from a human donor with melanoma. The chain uses TRBV6-2 or TRBV6-3 and TRBJ1-1; D gene unclear. The starting material was CD8+ T cells from peripheral blood, obtained before anti-PD-1 treatment. The CDR3 nucleotides read TGTGCCAGCAGTTACCCGAACATGAACACTGAAGCTTTCTTT. It codes for CASSYPNMNTEAFF.